The rows below give T cell receptor beta chains drawn from one sample of a study of blood T cell repertoires in COVID-19. The repertoire was sequenced with immunoSEQ multiplex PCR; TCRdb's copy has only in-frame clones and lacks some. The profile shows about 80,000 clones, about 83% of them singletons. Sequencing input: peripheral blood. These receptors were obtained from a human donor in a cohort sampled during active COVID-19. Each CDR3 is given without its conserved first and last residue. The order of the fields is CDR3 protein, J gene, D gene, CDR3 length, V gene, clone size. The D gene is left open where the match is weak. Only part of the rows carry a size: once, few, many, or a class if the clone is expanded.

cdr3_aa: ASRGQGRKGLNEKLF
j_call: TRBJ1-4
d_call: TRBD1
cdr3_length: 15
v_call: TRBV6-4
clone_size: few

cdr3_aa: ATGRDIQY
j_call: TRBJ2-4
d_call: NA
cdr3_length: 8
v_call: TRBV19
clone_size: NA

cdr3_aa: ASSPYHQGGNQPQH
j_call: TRBJ1-5
d_call: NA
cdr3_length: 14
v_call: TRBV18
clone_size: NA

cdr3_aa: ASSLPGVAGGYNEQF
j_call: TRBJ2-1
d_call: TRBD2
cdr3_length: 15
v_call: TRBV27
clone_size: NA

cdr3_aa: AISETSGGQETQY
j_call: TRBJ2-5
d_call: TRBD2
cdr3_length: 13
v_call: TRBV10-3
clone_size: NA

cdr3_aa: ASRQGLAGVNTGELF
j_call: TRBJ2-2
d_call: NA
cdr3_length: 15
v_call: TRBV12-2
clone_size: NA

cdr3_aa: AWSVRPEGTGAGYT
j_call: TRBJ1-2
d_call: TRBD1
cdr3_length: 14
v_call: TRBV30
clone_size: NA

cdr3_aa: ASSSGGWNEKLF
j_call: TRBJ1-4
d_call: NA
cdr3_length: 12
v_call: TRBV5-8
clone_size: NA

cdr3_aa: ASSLDGTLRSGANVLT
j_call: TRBJ2-6
d_call: NA
cdr3_length: 16
v_call: TRBV5-1
clone_size: NA

cdr3_aa: ASSLDAASGGEREQY
j_call: TRBJ2-7
d_call: TRBD2
cdr3_length: 15
v_call: TRBV5-1
clone_size: once

cdr3_aa: ASSQDGAGGNEKLF
j_call: TRBJ1-4
d_call: TRBD1
cdr3_length: 14
v_call: TRBV4-2
clone_size: NA

cdr3_aa: ASSYSGAGRTTDTQY
j_call: TRBJ2-3
d_call: NA
cdr3_length: 15
v_call: TRBV6-2/TRBV6-3
clone_size: once

cdr3_aa: ASSQGQDSYNEQF
j_call: TRBJ2-1
d_call: TRBD1
cdr3_length: 13
v_call: TRBV5-1
clone_size: NA

cdr3_aa: ASSLAGTPNYGYT
j_call: TRBJ1-2
d_call: NA
cdr3_length: 13
v_call: TRBV5-1
clone_size: few

cdr3_aa: ATSSGGAGQETQY
j_call: TRBJ2-5
d_call: NA
cdr3_length: 13
v_call: TRBV15
clone_size: few

cdr3_aa: ASSLGGGTNSPLH
j_call: TRBJ1-6
d_call: NA
cdr3_length: 13
v_call: TRBV5-4
clone_size: NA

cdr3_aa: ASSHPGLYGYT
j_call: TRBJ1-2
d_call: NA
cdr3_length: 11
v_call: TRBV3-1/TRBV3-2
clone_size: few

cdr3_aa: ATSDSGSAANYGYT
j_call: TRBJ1-2
d_call: NA
cdr3_length: 14
v_call: TRBV24-1
clone_size: NA

cdr3_aa: ASSLVGRGETQY
j_call: TRBJ2-5
d_call: TRBD2
cdr3_length: 12
v_call: TRBV5-1
clone_size: few

cdr3_aa: ASSPTGETNYGYT
j_call: TRBJ1-2
d_call: TRBD1
cdr3_length: 13
v_call: TRBV7-8
clone_size: NA

cdr3_aa: ASSLGGEQF
j_call: TRBJ2-1
d_call: NA
cdr3_length: 9
v_call: TRBV12-3/TRBV12-4
clone_size: NA

cdr3_aa: ASSYRSSYNEQF
j_call: TRBJ2-1
d_call: NA
cdr3_length: 12
v_call: TRBV6-5
clone_size: NA

cdr3_aa: ASSPILTSYEQY
j_call: TRBJ2-7
d_call: NA
cdr3_length: 12
v_call: TRBV3-1/TRBV3-2
clone_size: once

cdr3_aa: ASRPTGTGNNEQF
j_call: TRBJ2-1
d_call: TRBD1
cdr3_length: 13
v_call: TRBV28
clone_size: NA

cdr3_aa: ASSYPGWGDRNEQF
j_call: TRBJ2-1
d_call: NA
cdr3_length: 14
v_call: TRBV6-6
clone_size: NA

cdr3_aa: ASSLDRGLTEAF
j_call: TRBJ1-1
d_call: TRBD1
cdr3_length: 12
v_call: TRBV5-4
clone_size: NA

cdr3_aa: ASSPGTSGRNEQF
j_call: TRBJ2-1
d_call: TRBD2
cdr3_length: 13
v_call: TRBV13
clone_size: once

cdr3_aa: ASSQTGGGNTIY
j_call: TRBJ1-3
d_call: TRBD1
cdr3_length: 12
v_call: TRBV9
clone_size: once

cdr3_aa: ASRPGTSSYEQY
j_call: TRBJ2-7
d_call: NA
cdr3_length: 12
v_call: TRBV28
clone_size: few

cdr3_aa: ASSRSGRVRNGELF
j_call: TRBJ2-2
d_call: TRBD2
cdr3_length: 14
v_call: TRBV19
clone_size: NA

cdr3_aa: ASKTFRDREETQY
j_call: TRBJ2-5
d_call: TRBD1
cdr3_length: 13
v_call: TRBV5-4
clone_size: NA

cdr3_aa: ASSLVRGREKQF
j_call: TRBJ2-1
d_call: NA
cdr3_length: 12
v_call: TRBV28
clone_size: NA

cdr3_aa: ASSVGGQETQY
j_call: TRBJ2-5
d_call: TRBD2
cdr3_length: 11
v_call: TRBV9
clone_size: NA

cdr3_aa: ARSLYRGRNEQF
j_call: TRBJ2-1
d_call: TRBD1
cdr3_length: 12
v_call: TRBV5-3
clone_size: NA

cdr3_aa: ASSLSRQPSVGYT
j_call: TRBJ1-2
d_call: NA
cdr3_length: 13
v_call: TRBV28
clone_size: NA

cdr3_aa: ASSSARDRQETQY
j_call: TRBJ2-5
d_call: TRBD1
cdr3_length: 13
v_call: TRBV7-2
clone_size: NA

cdr3_aa: ASSLKTEFPEQF
j_call: TRBJ2-1
d_call: NA
cdr3_length: 12
v_call: TRBV5-1
clone_size: NA

cdr3_aa: ASSFGTGTSNGYT
j_call: TRBJ1-2
d_call: TRBD1
cdr3_length: 13
v_call: TRBV5-4
clone_size: NA

cdr3_aa: ASRWTGYNEQF
j_call: TRBJ2-1
d_call: TRBD1
cdr3_length: 11
v_call: TRBV5-6
clone_size: NA

cdr3_aa: ASRQGSGNTIY
j_call: TRBJ1-3
d_call: NA
cdr3_length: 11
v_call: TRBV2
clone_size: NA

cdr3_aa: ASSFGQGAGETQY
j_call: TRBJ2-5
d_call: TRBD1
cdr3_length: 13
v_call: TRBV7-2
clone_size: NA

cdr3_aa: ASSLGGTANQPQH
j_call: TRBJ1-5
d_call: TRBD1
cdr3_length: 13
v_call: TRBV5-1
clone_size: NA

cdr3_aa: ASSLSSSSETQY
j_call: TRBJ2-5
d_call: NA
cdr3_length: 12
v_call: TRBV11-2
clone_size: NA

cdr3_aa: ASSLDSYGYT
j_call: TRBJ1-2
d_call: NA
cdr3_length: 10
v_call: TRBV5-6
clone_size: NA

cdr3_aa: ATSDDRGTQY
j_call: TRBJ2-3
d_call: NA
cdr3_length: 10
v_call: TRBV24-1
clone_size: once

cdr3_aa: ASSLRGRLGIGELF
j_call: TRBJ2-2
d_call: TRBD1
cdr3_length: 14
v_call: TRBV28
clone_size: NA

cdr3_aa: ASSLKGTAYEQY
j_call: TRBJ2-7
d_call: TRBD1
cdr3_length: 12
v_call: TRBV27
clone_size: NA